The entry below gives a single T cell receptor beta chain sequence along with its context. What it binds is unknown. These data come from a study of cytomegalovirus exposure and HLA in healthy donors. General observations from the study: A list of about 180 TCR beta chains associated with cytomegalovirus was given.

The PCR contained 60 Vbeta and 13 Jbeta primers. Only in-frame clones appear in the TCRdb table, and some are missing; sequencing was by immunoSEQ multiplex PCR. The sample lists 95,000 to 110,000 clones; 65% to 80% were seen once. CDR1 and CDR2 from the germline V gene are GTSNPN and SVGIG (reference sequence). This CDR3 contains 16 residues. The V gene lost 0 bases and the J gene lost 7 bases, with 21 bases spanning the gap. Sequencing was performed on PBMCs. This TCR came from a male donor in good health and CMV-seronegative. The rearrangement uses TRBV30 and TRBJ1-1, with D tentatively TRBD1 (6 bases). CDR3 DNA sequence: TGTGCCTGGAGTGTAGTCTTCATGGGGGCTAGTGGTGAAGCTTTCTTT. It translates to CAWSVVFMGASGEAFF.